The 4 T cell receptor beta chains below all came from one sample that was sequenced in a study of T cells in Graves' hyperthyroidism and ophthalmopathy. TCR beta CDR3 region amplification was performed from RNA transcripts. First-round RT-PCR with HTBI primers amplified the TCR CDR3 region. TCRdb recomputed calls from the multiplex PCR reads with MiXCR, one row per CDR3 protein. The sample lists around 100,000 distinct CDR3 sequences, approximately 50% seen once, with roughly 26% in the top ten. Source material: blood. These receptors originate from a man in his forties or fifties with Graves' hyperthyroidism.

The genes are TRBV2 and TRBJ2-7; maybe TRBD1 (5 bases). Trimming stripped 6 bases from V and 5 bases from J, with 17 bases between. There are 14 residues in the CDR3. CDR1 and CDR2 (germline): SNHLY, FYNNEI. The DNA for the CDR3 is TGTGCCAGCAGGACTCCTTCTGGGGCCAACGAGCAGTACTTC. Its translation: CASRTPSGANEQYF. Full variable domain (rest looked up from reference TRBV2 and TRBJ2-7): EPEVTQTPSHQVTQMGQEVILRCVPISNHLYFYWYRQILGQKVEFLVSFYNNEISEKSEIFDDQFSVERPDGSNFTLKIRSTKLEDSAMYFCASRTPSGANEQYFGPGTRLTVT.

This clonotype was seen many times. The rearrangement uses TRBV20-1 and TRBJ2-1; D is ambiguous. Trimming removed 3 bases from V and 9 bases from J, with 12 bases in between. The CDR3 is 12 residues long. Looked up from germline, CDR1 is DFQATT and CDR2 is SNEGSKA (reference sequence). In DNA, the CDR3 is TGCAGTGCTAGGACCAGGTACGGTGAGCAGTTCTTC. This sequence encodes CSARTRYGEQFF.

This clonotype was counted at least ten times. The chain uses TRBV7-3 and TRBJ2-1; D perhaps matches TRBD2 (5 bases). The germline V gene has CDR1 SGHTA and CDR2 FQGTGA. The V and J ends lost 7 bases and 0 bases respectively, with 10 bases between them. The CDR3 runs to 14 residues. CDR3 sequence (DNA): TGTGCCAGCAAGCTAGCCCCCTCCTACAATGAGCAGTTCTTC. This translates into CASKLAPSYNEQFF.

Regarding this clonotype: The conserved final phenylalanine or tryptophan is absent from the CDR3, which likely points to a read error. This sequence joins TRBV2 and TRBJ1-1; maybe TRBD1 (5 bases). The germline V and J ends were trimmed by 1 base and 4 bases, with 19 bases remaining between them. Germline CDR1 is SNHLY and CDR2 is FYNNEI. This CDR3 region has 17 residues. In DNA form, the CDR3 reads TGTGCCAGCAGTGAAGGCTGGGGCGGGATTGGAACCACTGAAGCTTTCGTT. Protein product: CASSEGWGGIGTTEAFV.